The present T cell receptor beta chain was sequenced within a study of shared clonotypes between healthy human individuals. The repertoire was sequenced with immunoSEQ multiplex PCR; TCRdb's copy has only in-frame clones and lacks some. Of about 2.1 million clones listed, around 93% are singletons. CDR3 length: 15 residues. CDR1 is ENHRY and CDR2 is SYGVKD in the germline V gene. The V gene end was trimmed by 1 base and the J gene end by 1 base; junction bases not matched to a gene: 0. Naivety among CD8 cells was defined by CD45RO negativity and positive CCR7 selection, thereby excluding terminally differentiated effector memory CD45RA+ cells.

The chain uses TRBV10-3 and TRBJ1-4, with TRBD1 matching over 7 bases. The clonotype was recovered from a young man in good health. Some clones in this sample may be carry-over from other donors' samples. Sequences were obtained from naive CD8+ T cells from PBMCs. CDR3 DNA sequence: TGTGCCATCAGTGAGTGGGACAGAACTAATGAAAAACTGTTTTTT. It translates to CAISEWDRTNEKLFF.